Below are 16 T cell receptor beta chains sequenced from a single sample in a study of T cell changes during pregnancy in multiple sclerosis. The assay was immunoSEQ multiplex PCR, and TCRdb's table has in-frame clones only and misses some. The sample has some 110,000 clones, 85% to 95% seen once; the top ten hold less than 2%. Source: peripheral blood, taken after pregnancy. The receptor set was obtained from a female donor with multiple sclerosis, enrolled in a pregnancy study.

The chain combines TRBV27 with TRBJ2-4; 8 nucleotides match TRBD2. Germline V gene data show CDR1 as MNHEY and CDR2 as SMNVEV (reference sequence). The ends lost 5 bases at V and 0 bases at J; junction bases unmatched: 6. The CDR3 runs to 16 residues. CDR3 sequence reads: CASSPAGGQAKNIQYF. For the CDR3, the DNA is TGTGCCAGCAGTCCCGCGGGAGGCCAAGCCAAAAACATTCAGTACTTC.

The chain is built from TRBV28 and TRBJ2-2; perhaps TRBD1 as D (6 bases). This CDR3 region has 16 residues. Per germline, CDR1 MDHEN and CDR2 SYDVKM. Trimming took 5 bases from V and 7 from J, leaving 20 bases between them. The CDR3, as DNA: TGTGCCAGCAGTCCTCAGGGGTGGACTGCCGGCGGGGAGCTGTTTTTT. Amino acid sequence: CASSPQGWTAGGELFF. The full variable domain, rest sourced from reference TRBV28 and TRBJ2-2, is DVKVTQSSRYLVKRTGEKVFLECVQDMDHENMFWYRQDPGLGLRLIYFSYDVKMKEKGDIPEGYSVSREKKERFSLILESASTNQTSMYLCASSPQGWTAGGELFFGEGSRLTVL.

The chain couples TRBV28 to TRBJ2-7; maybe TRBD2 (5 bases). V lost 3 bases and J 4 bases, leaving 13 bases between the germline ends. Germline assignment: CDR1 MDHEN and CDR2 SYDVKM. This CDR3 has 14 amino acids. CDR3 region: CASSFDAGGYEQYF. The CDR3, as DNA: TGTGCCAGCAGTTTTGATGCAGGAGGATACGAGCAGTACTTC.

This chain links TRBV5-4 with TRBJ1-5; 9 positions agree with TRBD1. Germline loops: CDR1 SGHNT, CDR2 YYREEE (reference sequence). There are 19 residues in the CDR3. Trimming took 3 bases from V and 0 from J; bases not matched to a gene: 13. The CDR3 loop reads CASSSDPGQGLYSNQPQHF. In DNA form, the CDR3 reads TGTGCCAGCAGCTCCGATCCGGGACAGGGCTTATATAGCAATCAGCCCCAGCATTTT.

The chain combines TRBV28 with TRBJ2-7, with 8 bases lining up with TRBD2. Trimming cost V 3 bases and J 6 bases; bases outside gene matches: 7. The V gene's germline CDR1 is MDHEN and CDR2 SYDVKM. The CDR3 extends over 14 amino acids. CDR3 sequence: CASSFSRSGSEQYF. DNA of the CDR3: TGTGCCAGCAGTTTTTCGCGAAGCGGGAGCGAGCAGTACTTC.

V is TRBV7-3 and J is TRBJ2-3, with 9 bases identical to TRBD2. There are 16 residues in the CDR3. CDR1 and CDR2 (germline): SGHTA, FQGTGA. Losses at the gene ends were 1 base for V and 5 bases for J; bases not matched to a gene: 7. CDR3 sequence: CASSLMGGLAKDTQYF. The CDR3 nucleotides are TGTGCCAGCAGCTTAATGGGGGGACTAGCTAAAGATACGCAGTATTTT.

The chain has TRBV5-4 and TRBJ2-6; possibly TRBD2 for D (5 bases). CDR3 size: 15 residues. Per germline, CDR1 SGHNT and CDR2 YYREEE (reference sequence). Trimming removed 3 bases at V and 4 bases at J, with 11 bases between. The CDR3 DNA follows: TGTGCCAGCAGCTCCTGGACTGACGGGGCCAACGTCCTGACTTTC. Its protein is CASSSWTDGANVLTF.

J is TRBJ2-7 and V is TRBV6-5, with 8 bases identical to TRBD1. Germline V gene lookup returns CDR1 MNHEY and CDR2 SVGAGI. The CDR3 is 15 amino acids. The V segment lost 5 bases and the J segment 3 bases; nucleotides outside the gene matches: 9. The DNA for the CDR3 is TGTGCCAGCAGTACGCCAGGGGGCCAGGGCTACGAGCAGTACTTC. This sequence encodes CASSTPGGQGYEQYF.

The genes are TRBV28 and TRBJ2-1, with TRBD2 matching over 9 bases. CDR3 length: 18 residues. V dropped 5 bases and J dropped 3; count of bases not matched to a gene: 14. Germline assignment: CDR1 MDHEN and CDR2 SYDVKM. The CDR3 DNA sequence: TGTGCCAGCAGTCCCCCCCGTTTGCGGGAGGGCCTCTACAATGAGCAGTTCTTC. It yields the protein CASSPPRLREGLYNEQFF.

This clone has only one observation. The chain is built from TRBV28 and TRBJ2-7; 9 nucleotides match TRBD1. This CDR3 is built from 16 residues. Germline values: CDR1 MDHEN, CDR2 SYDVKM. Trimming at V came to 7 bases and at J to 5 bases, leaving 15 bases not matched to a gene. The chain's CDR3 is CASTPGGTGNFHEQYF. As DNA, the CDR3 is TGTGCCAGCACCCCCGGGGGGACAGGGAACTTCCACGAGCAGTACTTC.

CDR3 DNA: TGTGCCAGCAGCCCTGACACCTCCATGAAGCAGTACTTC. Encoded protein: CASSPDTSMKQYF. The chain is built from TRBV7-9 and TRBJ2-7; D gene ambiguous. CDR3 size: 13 residues. Germline CDR1 reads SEHNR; CDR2 reads FQNEAQ (reference sequence). Deletions cut 5 bases from V and 8 bases from J, with 16 bases between.

The genes are TRBV19 and TRBJ2-7; weak D call: TRBD1 (6 bases). Germline loops: CDR1 LNHDA, CDR2 SQIVND (reference sequence). The CDR3 is 15 amino acids. The germline V and J ends were trimmed by 5 bases and 2 bases, with 16 bases remaining between them. The CDR3 DNA is TGTGCCAGTAGTGTGGGACACCAGTTTACCTACGAGCAGTACTTC. Residues: CASSVGHQFTYEQYF.

The chain employs TRBV5-1 and TRBJ1-2; tentative D call: TRBD1 (5 bases). V lost 3 bases, J lost 0 bases, and 21 bases lay in between. Germline-derived CDR1 and CDR2 are SGHRS and YFSETQ. The CDR3 has 18 amino acids. The CDR3 is CASSSAPYWGGSNYGYTF. CDR3 bases: TGCGCCAGCAGCTCGGCGCCATATTGGGGCGGCTCTAACTATGGCTACACCTTC.

This rearrangement joins TRBV5-1 to TRBJ2-3; tentatively, D is TRBD1 (6 bases). This CDR3 comprises 15 residues. V was pared by 7 bases and J by 4 bases, with 19 bases between. Per the germline V gene, CDR1 is SGHRS and CDR2 is YFSETQ. CDR3 protein: CASHSGDIPADTQYF. DNA of the CDR3: TGCGCCAGCCACTCAGGGGACATTCCTGCAGATACGCAGTATTTT.

The chain employs TRBV27 and TRBJ2-4, with TRBD2 matching over 14 bases. V trimming: 10 bases; J trimming: 2 bases; junction bases outside the gene matches: 13. The CDR3 is made up of 18 amino acids. The V gene's germline CDR1 is MNHEY and CDR2 SMNVEV (reference sequence). CDR3: CATSGTSGGARTKNIQYF. CDR3 sequence (DNA): TGTGCCACCTCCGGGACTAGCGGGGGAGCGAGGACCAAAAACATTCAGTACTTC.

The genes are TRBV14 and TRBJ1-5; weak D call: TRBD1 (6 bases). This CDR3 has 14 amino acids. The V gene lost 1 base and the J gene lost 7 bases, with 11 bases spanning the gap. Looked up from germline, CDR1 is SGHDN and CDR2 is FVKESK. The CDR3 sequence is CASSQGRGEQPQHF. The CDR3 coding sequence is TGTGCCAGCAGCCAAGGCAGGGGAGAACAGCCCCAGCATTTT.